The clone carrying this TCR beta chain occurred many times. It was RNA transcripts that yielded the amplified TCR beta CDR3 regions. With the HTBI primer set, the TCR CDR3 went through a first round of RT-PCR. TCRdb re-called the multiplex PCR reads through MiXCR, storing one row per CDR3 protein. In the table there are around 700,000 distinct CDR3 sequences, 30% to 40% of which are singletons. This sample is part of a study of T cells in Graves' hyperthyroidism and ophthalmopathy. V was cut by 3 bases and J by 4 bases, with 9 bases left in between. This CDR3 has 13 residues. The sequencing sample was made of blood. V and J are TRBV12-3 or TRBV12-4 and TRBJ1-2; D not resolved. The TCR was taken from a woman aged 40 to 55 with Graves' hyperthyroidism. CDR3 nucleotides: TGTGCCAGCAGTTTGCCGGGTCCCTATGGCTACACCTTC. It specifies CASSLPGPYGYTF.